This TCR beta chain originates from a study of shared clonotypes between healthy human individuals. Germline CDR1 reads LNHNV; CDR2 reads YYDKDF (reference sequence). This CDR3 has 13 residues. Trimming at V came to 3 bases and at J to 14 bases, leaving 6 bases not matched to a gene. Sequencing was performed with immunoSEQ multiplex PCR; in TCRdb, only in-frame clones are kept and a portion is missing. The table lists about 2.5 million clones, about nine tenths of them singletons. Sequencing was done on a sample of naive CD4+ T cells from PBMCs. This sample's subset: CD45RA+ positively selected. The chain carries TRBV15 and TRBJ2-5; TRBD2 matches 13 bases. The TCR was taken from a man between 18 and 35 years old in good health. Some clones in this sample may be carry-over from other donors' samples. The CDR3 coding sequence is TGTGCCACCAGCAGGGGCGGACTAGCGGGAGACTACTTC. This codes for CATSRGGLAGDYF. Based on the CDR3 plus reference TRBV15 and TRBJ2-5, the full variable domain is DAMVIQNPRYQVTQFGKPVTLSCSQTLNHNVMYWYQQKSSQAPKLLFHYYDKDFNNEADTPDNFQSRRPNTSFCFLDIRSPGLGDTAMYLCATSRGGLAGDYFGPGTRLLVL.